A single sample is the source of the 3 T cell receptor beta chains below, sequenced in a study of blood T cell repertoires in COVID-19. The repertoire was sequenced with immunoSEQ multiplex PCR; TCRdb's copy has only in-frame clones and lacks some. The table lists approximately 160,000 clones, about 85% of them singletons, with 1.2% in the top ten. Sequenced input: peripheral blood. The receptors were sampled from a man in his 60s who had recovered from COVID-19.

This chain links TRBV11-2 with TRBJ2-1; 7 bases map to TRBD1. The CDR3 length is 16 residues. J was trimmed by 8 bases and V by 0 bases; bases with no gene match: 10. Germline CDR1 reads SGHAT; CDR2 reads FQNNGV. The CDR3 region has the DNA TGTGCCAGCAGCTTAGATTTAGGGATAGGGGGCTATGAGCAGTTCTTC. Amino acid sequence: CASSLDLGIGGYEQFF.

CDR3 coding DNA: TGTGCCAGCAGTCGTATTCGGGATCTGAACACCGGGGAGCTGTTTTTT. It yields the protein CASSRIRDLNTGELFF. The J gene is TRBJ2-2, the V gene TRBV28; a weak D match, TRBD2 (5 bases). Trimming stripped 5 bases from V and 1 base from J, with 14 bases between. CDR1 is MDHEN and CDR2 is SYDVKM in the germline V gene. The CDR3 extends over 16 amino acids.

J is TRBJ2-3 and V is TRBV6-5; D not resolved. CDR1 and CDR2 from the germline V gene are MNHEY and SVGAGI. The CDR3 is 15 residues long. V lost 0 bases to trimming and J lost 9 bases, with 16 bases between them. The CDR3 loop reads CASSYSESSFSTQYF. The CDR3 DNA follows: TGTGCCAGCAGTTACTCGGAGTCTAGTTTTAGCACGCAGTATTTT.